The 8 T cell receptor beta chains below were found in one sample sequenced in a study of blood T cell repertoires in COVID-19. TCRdb's copy holds only in-frame clones and misses some; the assay was immunoSEQ multiplex PCR. The sample yields 180,000 or so clones, about 89% seen once. Source material: peripheral blood. These receptor sequences come from a man in his forties or fifties with active or convalescent COVID-19.

This clone was seen only once. V usage is TRBV18 and J usage is TRBJ1-1, with a possible D match to TRBD1 (5 bases). CDR3 length equals 14 residues. Germline CDR1 and CDR2: KGHSH and LQKENI. The V gene lost 6 bases and the J gene lost 5 bases, with 16 bases spanning the gap. The CDR3 DNA reads as TGTGCCAGCTCCCCCGGGGGGATGGGTACTGAAGCTTTCTTT. This translates into CASSPGGMGTEAFF.

This sequence joins TRBV5-4 and TRBJ1-3, with 9 bases matching TRBD1. This CDR3 has 14 amino acids. Germline CDR1 SGHNT, CDR2 YYREEE (reference sequence). Unmatched junction bases numbered 3, after V lost 2 bases and J lost 6 bases. CDR3 sequence (DNA): TGTGCCAGCAGCTTACAGGGGGCTAAAAACACCATATATTTT. Residues: CASSLQGAKNTIYF.

CDR3 DNA sequence: TGTGCCAGCAGCTTGGGGAGGCGTCAGGGAGCCTACAATGAGCAGTTCTTC. Its protein is CASSLGRRQGAYNEQFF. V gene TRBV7-2 combines with J gene TRBJ2-1; possible D gene TRBD2, 6 bases. CDR1 and CDR2 from the germline V gene are SGHTA and FQGNSA. V was clipped by 3 bases and J by 2 bases, with 17 bases between them. This CDR3 has 17 residues.

The V and J genes are TRBV6-2 or TRBV6-3 and TRBJ1-5, with 8 positions matching TRBD1. V shed 4 bases, J shed 6 bases, and the junction held 5 bases outside the gene matches. The germline CDR1 and CDR2 sequences are MNHEY and SVGEGT. This CDR3 comprises 14 residues. Here the CDR3 reads CASSSGQGIQPQHF. CDR3 coding DNA: TGTGCCAGCAGTTCAGGACAGGGAATTCAGCCCCAGCATTTT.

The V and J genes are TRBV7-3 and TRBJ2-1, with 7 bases matching TRBD2. Germline values: CDR1 SGHTA, CDR2 FQGTGA. V lost 0 bases, J lost 2 bases, and 4 bases stayed unmatched. The CDR3 runs 16 residues. In nucleotides, the CDR3 is TGTGCCAGCAGCTTAACGGGGGGACTAACCTACAATGAGCAGTTCTTC. Translated: CASSLTGGLTYNEQFF.

The chain combines TRBV9 with TRBJ1-2; TRBD1 matches at 10 bases. The ends lost 0 bases at V and 7 bases at J; junction bases unmatched: 3. The germline gives CDR1 SGDLS, CDR2 YYNGEE. The CDR3 spans 14 residues. The DNA of the CDR3 is TGTGCCAGCAGCGTAGGGACAGGGGGAGGTGGCTACACCTTC. This encodes CASSVGTGGGGYTF. Full variable domain (remainder filled in from reference TRBV9 and TRBJ1-2): DSGVTQTPKHLITATGQRVTLRCSPRSGDLSVYWYQQSLDQGLQFLIQYYNGEERAKGNILERFSAQQFPDLHSELNLSSLELGDSALYFCASSVGTGGGGYTFGSGTRLTVV.

J is TRBJ2-2 and V is TRBV19; D gene ambiguous. Germline V gene data show CDR1 as LNHDA and CDR2 as SQIVND (reference sequence). The V end lost 3 bases, the J end lost 0 bases, and 11 bases lay between the germline ends. This CDR3 comprises 16 residues. CDR3 DNA sequence: TGTGCCAGTAGTATTGGGCTGTTCGCGAACACCGGGGAGCTGTTTTTT. This gives the protein CASSIGLFANTGELFF.

This rearrangement joins TRBV18 to TRBJ2-7; weak D call: TRBD1 (5 bases). In germline, CDR1 is KGHSH, CDR2 LQKENI. CDR3 length: 16 residues. V lost 2 bases, J lost 2 bases, and 16 bases lay in between. Written as DNA, the CDR3 is TGTGCCAGCTCACCAGAAGTCTCAGGGTCCGCCTACGAGCAGTACTTC. Translating it yields CASSPEVSGSAYEQYF.